This TCR beta chain was found in a study of a mutant IDH1 vaccine in newly diagnosed glioma. About the research overall: Vaccine dosing followed radiotherapy by 4-6 weeks, or accompanied temozolomide cycles.

As to this clone: Its antigen is not identified.

Sequencing was performed with immunoSEQ multiplex PCR; in TCRdb, only in-frame clones are kept and a portion is missing. This table holds 35,000 to 40,000 clones, about 83% found once. Time point here: week 11, during vaccination. Doses of 300 ug of mutant IDH1 20-mer peptide were given with topical imiquimod. This clonotype originated in a man aged 35 to 55 with glioma. This specimen was PBMCs, taken from a glioma patient whose treatment included an IDH1 peptide vaccine.

The CDR3: CASSSSDEQYF. The CDR3, as DNA: TGTGCCAGCAGCAGTAGTGACGAGCAGTACTTC. V and J are TRBV13 and TRBJ2-7; unclear D gene. Germline CDR1 reads PRHDT; CDR2 reads FYEKMQ (reference sequence). The germline V and J ends were trimmed by 5 bases and 5 bases, with 7 bases remaining between them. The CDR3 is 11 residues long. The whole variable domain, remainder taken from reference TRBV13 and TRBJ2-7, is AAGVIQSPRHLIKEKRETATLKCYPIPRHDTVYWYQQGPGQDPQFLISFYEKMQSDKGSIPDRFSAQQFSDYHSELNMSSLELGDSALYFCASSSSDEQYFGPGTRLTVT.